Below are 21 T cell receptor beta chains sequenced from a single sample in a study of T cell repertoires in cytomegalovirus infection. Using its own MiXCR run on the reads, TCRdb lists one record per CDR3 protein. The sample carries around 740,000 distinct CDR3 sequences, roughly 36% recorded once. The sequenced material came from PBMCs. These receptors were taken from a human donor in good health (CMV status not recorded). Some clones in this sample may be carry-over from other donors' samples.

This clonotype was counted between two and nine times. This chain links TRBV12-3 or TRBV12-4 with TRBJ2-1; D could derive from TRBD1 or TRBD2 (6 bases each). CDR3 length: 15 residues. With 1 base removed from V and 4 bases from J, the gap between germline ends came to 11 bases. CDR3 residues: CASSLGRGEYNEQFF. CDR3 nucleotide sequence: TGTGCCAGCAGTTTAGGGAGGGGGGAATACAATGAGCAGTTCTTC.

This chain links TRBV7-2 with TRBJ2-2; possible D gene TRBD1, 6 bases. The germline V gene has CDR1 SGHTA and CDR2 FQGNSA. The CDR3 spans 16 residues. The V gene lost 5 bases and the J gene lost 4 bases, with 17 bases spanning the gap. The CDR3 protein is CASSPTGTSSTGELFF. The CDR3 nucleotides are TGTGCCAGCAGCCCGACGGGGACATCCTCCACCGGGGAGCTGTTTTTT.

The rearrangement joins TRBV30 to TRBJ2-7; D might be TRBD1 or TRBD2, each matching 5 bases. Germline V gives CDR1 GTSNPN, CDR2 SVGIG (reference sequence). V was clipped by 5 bases and J by 3 bases, with 17 bases between them. The CDR3 has 14 residues. CDR3 bases: TGTGCCTGGGCAGGGACCGCCTCTTTCTACGAGCAGTACTTC. Translated: CAWAGTASFYEQYF.

The table lists this clonotype with many counts. The V gene is TRBV12-3 or TRBV12-4, the J gene TRBJ1-1; D is uncertain. The V and J ends lost 6 bases and 2 bases respectively, with 13 bases between them. This CDR3 is built from 14 residues. CDR3 protein: CASSLTGSNTEAFF. As DNA, the CDR3 is TGTGCCAGCAGCTTAACGGGCAGTAACACTGAAGCTTTCTTT.

This clonotype came up many times. This sequence joins TRBV7-2 and TRBJ2-3; 13 nucleotides match TRBD2. The CDR3 consists of 17 residues. The V and J ends lost 3 bases and 6 bases, in that order; junction bases with no gene match: 9. Germline CDR1 is SGHTA and CDR2 is FQGNSA. CDR3 residues: CASSFPTSGGASDTQYF. The CDR3, as DNA: TGTGCCAGCAGCTTTCCCACTAGCGGGGGGGCCTCGGATACGCAGTATTTT.

This clonotype was detected ten times or more. V gene TRBV7-2 combines with J gene TRBJ1-6; weak D call: TRBD1 (6 bases). The CDR3 contains 14 residues. The V gene's germline CDR1 is SGHTA and CDR2 FQGNSA. V dropped 2 bases and J dropped 4 bases, with 6 bases sitting between them. The CDR3: CASSLQGYNSPLHF. The CDR3 DNA is TGTGCCAGCAGCTTACAGGGGTATAATTCACCCCTCCACTTT.

This clonotype was recorded at least ten times. The V and J genes are TRBV7-2 and TRBJ2-7, with 7 positions matching TRBD2. V shed 4 bases, J shed 2 bases, and the junction held 8 bases outside the gene matches. The CDR3 consists of 15 residues. CDR1 and CDR2 (germline): SGHTA, FQGNSA. In DNA, the CDR3 is TGTGCCAGCAGCTACAGTTGGGGGGGGACCTACGAGCAGTACTTC. This gives the protein CASSYSWGGTYEQYF.

The rearrangement joins TRBV6-5 to TRBJ1-3; D ambiguous. V gave up 0 bases and J gave up 0 bases, with 12 bases separating them. The CDR3 is 17 residues long. The germline gives CDR1 MNHEY, CDR2 SVGAGI. The CDR3 DNA sequence: TGTGCCAGCAGTTACTCGAACAGCAGAGACTCTGGAAACACCATATATTTT. It encodes CASSYSNSRDSGNTIYF.

This clonotype was seen ten or more times. This chain links TRBV6-1 with TRBJ1-2, with a tentative D call TRBD1 (5 bases). Germline CDR1 and CDR2: MNHNS and SASEGT. Trimming stripped 6 bases from V and 4 bases from J, with 24 bases between. The CDR3 covers 17 residues. The CDR3 is CASSLETGRGRSYGYTF. The DNA of the CDR3 is TGTGCCAGCAGCCTCGAAACCGGGAGGGGCAGATCCTATGGCTACACCTTC.

This clonotype was counted only a few times. This sequence joins TRBV19 and TRBJ1-1, with D maybe TRBD1 (5 bases). V was cut by 10 bases and J by 1 base, with 13 bases left in between. Germline CDR1 and CDR2: LNHDA and SQIVND (reference sequence). The CDR3 covers 13 residues. The CDR3 DNA reads TGTGCCACCCGACTGGGGGGGAACACTGAAGCTTTCTTT. It translates to CATRLGGNTEAFF.

The V gene is TRBV7-8, the J gene TRBJ1-2; unclear D gene. V lost 5 bases, J lost 6 bases, and 19 bases lay in between. This CDR3 has 15 residues. Germline values: CDR1 SGHVS, CDR2 FQNEAQ. CDR3 protein: CASSPGGRIMHGYTF. As DNA, the CDR3 is TGTGCCAGCAGCCCAGGTGGCAGAATAATGCATGGCTACACCTTC.

The chain combines TRBV19 with TRBJ2-1; unclear D gene. V was shortened by 6 bases and J by 0 bases, with 12 bases between the two germline ends. Germline V gene data show CDR1 as LNHDA and CDR2 as SQIVND (reference sequence). This CDR3 has 15 amino acids. The CDR3 sequence is CASRRTPSSYNEQFF. CDR3 nucleotide sequence: TGTGCCAGTAGGAGGACCCCCAGCTCCTACAATGAGCAGTTCTTC.

This chain connects TRBV27 to TRBJ2-7, with 9 bases fitting TRBD2. The CDR3 consists of 16 residues. The germline V gene encodes CDR1 MNHEY and CDR2 SMNVEV (reference sequence). J was trimmed by 4 bases and V by 7 bases; bases with no gene match: 14. As DNA, the CDR3 is TGTGCCAGCACCTCCCCCAGAGGTAGCGGGAGTTACGAGCAGTACTTC. It specifies CASTSPRGSGSYEQYF.

Turning to this clonotype: The conserved phenylalanine or tryptophan normally closing the CDR3 is absent here, so this likely arose from a read error. The genes are TRBV7-2 and TRBJ2-5; D is unresolved. Germline V CDR1 and CDR2: SGHTA, FQGNSA. V was trimmed by 1 base and J by 6 bases, leaving 6 bases between them. The CDR3 totals 12 residues. The DNA of the CDR3 is TGTGCCAGCAGCTTAGGGAGAAAGACCCAGTACGTC. Translation: CASSLGRKTQYV.

The chain recombines TRBV28 with TRBJ1-1; D might be TRBD1 (6 bases). The germline gives CDR1 MDHEN, CDR2 SYDVKM. The CDR3 is 16 amino acids. Trimming stripped 11 bases from V and 2 bases from J, with 24 bases between. The CDR3 reads CAGQGSRGPPNTEAFF. The CDR3 bases are TGTGCCGGCCAGGGGTCCAGAGGCCCCCCTAACACTGAAGCTTTCTTT. The full variable domain, completed using reference TRBV28 and TRBJ1-1, is DVKVTQSSRYLVKRTGEKVFLECVQDMDHENMFWYRQDPGLGLRLIYFSYDVKMKEKGDIPEGYSVSREKKERFSLILESASTNQTSMYLCAGQGSRGPPNTEAFFGQGTRLTVV.

This clonotype was counted between two and nine times. This rearrangement joins TRBV9 to TRBJ2-6, with D hard to call. The CDR3 is made up of 16 amino acids. Trimming left V 4 bases short and J 2 bases short, with 13 bases between. Per germline, CDR1 SGDLS and CDR2 YYNGEE. CDR3 in amino acids: CASSPPQTPGANVLTF. CDR3 DNA sequence: TGTGCCAGCAGCCCACCCCAGACCCCTGGGGCCAACGTCCTGACTTTC.

This sequence joins TRBV9 and TRBJ2-1; D may be TRBD2 (5 bases). The V and J ends lost 4 bases and 11 bases respectively, with 13 bases between them. The CDR3 is made up of 12 amino acids. Looked up from germline, CDR1 is SGDLS and CDR2 is YYNGEE. The CDR3 reads CASSSSGVQQFF. The DNA for the CDR3 is TGTGCCAGCAGCAGTTCCGGGGTTCAGCAGTTCTTC.

This clonotype has just a few counts. The V call is TRBV7-8, the J call TRBJ2-3; D assignment may be TRBD1 or TRBD2 (6 bases each). Germline CDR1 reads SGHVS; CDR2 reads FQNEAQ. The CDR3 has 17 amino acids. The V gene lost 0 bases and the J gene lost 2 bases, with 15 bases spanning the gap. DNA of the CDR3: TGTGCCAGCAGCTTAGCGGCGGGGACACCCCTCACAGATACGCAGTATTTT. It encodes CASSLAAGTPLTDTQYF. The full variable domain, with the rest looked up from reference TRBV7-8 and TRBJ2-3, is GAGVSQSPRYKVAKRGQDVALRCDPISGHVSLFWYQQALGQGPEFLTYFQNEAQLDKSGLPSDRFFAERPEGSVSTLKIQRTQQEDSAVYLCASSLAAGTPLTDTQYFGPGTRLTVL.

This chain uses TRBV6-5 with TRBJ1-1, with a possible D match to TRBD1 (6 bases). The V gene's germline CDR1 is MNHEY and CDR2 SVGAGI. The CDR3 loop spans 15 amino acids. Trimming stripped 0 bases from V and 5 bases from J, with 13 bases between. The CDR3, as DNA: TGTGCCAGCAGTTACTCTGGCCAGGGGAGGACTGAAGCTTTCTTT. Its protein is CASSYSGQGRTEAFF.

This clonotype was observed a few times. J is TRBJ2-1 and V is TRBV13; maybe TRBD1 (6 bases). Trimming shortened V by 5 bases and J by 8 bases, and 19 bases separated the two germline ends. The germline V gene has CDR1 PRHDT and CDR2 FYEKMQ (reference sequence). This CDR3 has 15 amino acids. CDR3 sequence: CASSPRDIAGDEQFF. The CDR3 region has the DNA TGTGCCAGCAGCCCCCGGGACATCGCCGGGGATGAGCAGTTCTTC.

The V and J genes are TRBV20-1 and TRBJ1-1; 7 bases agree with TRBD1. Germline V gene lookup returns CDR1 DFQATT and CDR2 SNEGSKA (reference sequence). The CDR3 runs 13 residues. V trimming: 0 bases; J trimming: 6 bases; junction bases outside the gene matches: 4. The CDR3 DNA reads as TGCAGTGCTAGAGATGACAGGGTGTCTGAAGCTTTCTTT. This encodes CSARDDRVSEAFF.